The clone carrying this T cell receptor beta chain was observed a handful of times. The CDR3 extends over 15 amino acids. CDR1 is LGHNA and CDR2 is YSLEER in the germline V gene. Trimming pared 0 bases from V and 5 bases from J, leaving 13 bases between. A multiplex PCR was run with 60 Vbeta primers and 13 Jbeta primers. The method was immunoSEQ multiplex PCR; TCRdb's version includes in-frame clones alone and lacks a portion of them. This repertoire shows some 110,000 clones, about 68% found once; its top ten account for 8% to 9.5%. These data belong to a study of cytomegalovirus exposure and HLA in healthy donors.

The TCR was taken from a woman between 40 and 50 years old in good health and CMV-seropositive. The sequenced material came from PBMCs. V usage is TRBV4-3 and J usage is TRBJ1-1; no clear D. The CDR3 sequence is CASSQDKFTRTEAFF. Here the CDR3 DNA reads TGCGCCAGCAGCCAAGATAAGTTTACCAGGACTGAAGCTTTCTTT.